These T cell receptor beta chains were read from a single sample in a study of T cell repertoires in cytomegalovirus infection. TCRdb independently ran MiXCR on the reads; one entry per CDR3 protein. The sample yields about a million distinct CDR3 sequences, under 40% seen once. No antigen is known for these receptors. The sequencing here drew on cultured CD8+ T cells from PBMCs, taken from culture after CMV antigen stimulation. All receptors derive from a human donor in good health (CMV status not recorded). Some clones in this sample may be carry-over from other donors' samples. The CDR3 runs from the conserved cysteine through the conserved F or W. The D gene is left open where the match is weak. Clone size appears in some rows only: once, few, many, or a class for an expanded clone.

j_call clone_size d_call v_call cdr3_nt cdr3_aa
TRBJ2-1 - - TRBV3-1 TGTGCCAGCAGCCAGGGCCACCGGGACCTAGAAGATGAGCAGTTCTTC CASSQGHRDLEDEQFF
TRBJ1-1 few TRBD1 TRBV7-9 TGTGCCAGCAGCGAAAACAGGGGGCAGAACACTGAAGCTTTCTTT CASSENRGQNTEAFF
TRBJ2-2 few TRBD1 TRBV7-9 TGTGCCAGCAGCCCTTTCTTGGACAGGGAGATTGGGACCGGGGAGCTGTTTTTT CASSPFLDREIGTGELFF
TRBJ2-3 - - TRBV14 TGTGCCAGCAGCCAATACAGAACCACAGATACGCAGTATTTT CASSQYRTTDTQYF
TRBJ2-1 - - TRBV3-1 TGTGCCAGCAGCCACCGGGTGGGAGCAACCAATGAGCAGTTCTTC CASSHRVGATNEQFF
TRBJ1-5 - - TRBV4-1 TGCGCCAGCAGCCAAGAAGAGGTGGTGGACAGAACTCAGCCCCAGCATTTT CASSQEEVVDRTQPQHF
TRBJ1-1 - - TRBV19 TGTGCCAGTAGTTTGACGGGGGGCGCCCCTGAAGCTTTCTTT CASSLTGGAPEAFF
TRBJ2-1 many - TRBV2 TGTGCCAGCAGTGATGGGCGCAAATTTGGCCCCTACAATGAGCAGTTCTTC CASSDGRKFGPYNEQFF
TRBJ2-7 few - TRBV12-5 TGTGCTAGTGGTCCCTTCCCCCCGGGTAAGGAGGACGAGCAGTACTTC CASGPFPPGKEDEQYF
TRBJ1-5 - TRBD1 TRBV27 TGTGCCAGCAGTACAGGGGCAATGAGCAATCAGCCCCAGCATTTT CASSTGAMSNQPQHF
TRBJ2-3 many TRBD2 TRBV6-5 TGTGCCAGCAGCCCGCGGACTAGCGGATCTTATACGCAGTATTTT CASSPRTSGSYTQYF
TRBJ1-1 - - TRBV2 TGTGCCAGCAGTGAGACAGGATTGGGTACTGAAGCTTTCTTT CASSETGLGTEAFF
TRBJ2-1 - - TRBV7-3 TGTGCCAGCAGCTTAAATCCGTTTTCTGCTATCTCCTACAATGAGCAGTTCTTC CASSLNPFSAISYNEQFF
TRBJ2-5 - - TRBV24-1 TGTGCCACCAGTGATTTGCGAGGGGCCCAGTACTTC CATSDLRGAQYF
TRBJ2-5 few - TRBV5-5 TGTGCCAGCAGCTTGGGGCACACCCAAGAGACCCAGTACTTC CASSLGHTQETQYF
TRBJ1-1 - TRBD1 TRBV27 TGTGCCAGCAGTTCCGAGATGCGACAGGGGAGAGCTTTCTTT CASSSEMRQGRAFF
TRBJ1-4 - TRBD1 TRBV25-1 TGTGCCAGCAGTGCCGACAGGGGGCGAATAGGTAATGAAAAACTGTTTTTT CASSADRGRIGNEKLFF
TRBJ1-2 few TRBD1 TRBV6-1 TGTGCCAGCAGTGATCGGACAGGGGGAAACTATGGCTACACCTTC CASSDRTGGNYGYTF
TRBJ1-1 few - TRBV19 TGTGCCAGTAGTACCCCGGGACGGCCCATGAACACTGAAGCTTTCTTT CASSTPGRPMNTEAFF
TRBJ2-5 many TRBD2 TRBV28 TGTGCCAGCAGTCCTTGGGGGGGGGGTGAGACCCAGTACTTC CASSPWGGGETQYF
TRBJ2-3 - - TRBV7-6 TGTGCCAGCAGCCAGGCCTTCCTGACAGATACGCAGTATTTT CASSQAFLTDTQYF
TRBJ1-2 once - TRBV27 TGTGTCAGCAGTTTGACAGACACTAGGAACTATGGCTACACCTTC CVSSLTDTRNYGYTF
TRBJ2-1 many - TRBV7-6 TGTGCCAGCAGCTTGTTGGGGGCCGCCTACAATGAGCAGTTCTTC CASSLLGAAYNEQFF
TRBJ2-1 - - TRBV9 TGTGCCTCCGGGGCCAACAATGAGCAGTTCTTC CASGANNEQFF
TRBJ1-1 few - TRBV27 TGTGCCAGCAGTTTATCTGACCAGGGTTTGGGGAACACTGAAGCTTTCTTT CASSLSDQGLGNTEAFF
TRBJ1-1 few - TRBV12-3/TRBV12-4 TGTGCCAGCAGTTTACACAGAGAAGACACTGAAGCTTTCTTT CASSLHREDTEAFF
TRBJ2-2 - - TRBV15 TGTGCCACCAGCAGGGAGGGATTTGGAGCCGGGGAGCTGTTTTTT CATSREGFGAGELFF
TRBJ2-4 - - TRBV4-1 TGCGCCAGCAGTCAAGACCCCTCCCAGTCAGCCAAAAACATTCAGTACTTC CASSQDPSQSAKNIQYF
TRBJ1-6 few - TRBV7-9 TGTGCCAGCCTTGGCCGGACCGGACCCCTCCACTTT CASLGRTGPLHF
TRBJ1-2 many - TRBV27 TGTGCCAGCAGTTCCTCCTTAGCTCCTGGCTACACCTTC CASSSSLAPGYTF
TRBJ2-1 few - TRBV11-3 TGTGCCAGCAGCCCCCTGGGGGACGGTGATGAGCAGTTCTTC CASSPLGDGDEQFF
TRBJ2-2 - - TRBV12-3/TRBV12-4 TGTGCCAGCCTGTTTAAGGCAGGGTCAAACACCGGGGAGCTGTTTTTT CASLFKAGSNTGELFF
TRBJ1-6 few TRBD1 TRBV7-2 TGTGCCAGCAGCACCCGGGACAGTGTTTATAATTCACCCCTCCACTTT CASSTRDSVYNSPLHF
TRBJ1-3 - TRBD1 TRBV12-3/TRBV12-4 TGTGCCTCGGACAGGGCCTCTGGAAACACCATATATTTT CASDRASGNTIYF
TRBJ1-4 - - TRBV7-2 TGTGCCAGCAGCTTAGACAGGGAAGCAACTAATGAAAAACTGTTTTTT CASSLDREATNEKLFF
TRBJ1-2 few - TRBV27 TGTGCCAGCAGTTTATCGTCCCGGGATGGCTACACCTTC CASSLSSRDGYTF
TRBJ2-3 few - TRBV6-5 TGTGCCAGCAGTACAGGGTTGGGAGGCACAGATACGCAGTATTTT CASSTGLGGTDTQYF
TRBJ1-2 few - TRBV4-1 TGCGCCAGCAGCCTTCTCGAGAGGGATGGCTACACCTTC CASSLLERDGYTF
TRBJ2-1 - - TRBV10-2 TGCGCCAGCAGTGAGTCTGGTAGCGGAGGTCAGCAGTTCTTC CASSESGSGGQQFF
TRBJ2-4 - - TRBV5-6 TGTGCCAGCAGCTCTGGGGCCGGTAGTGGGTACTTC CASSSGAGSGYF
TRBJ2-7 many TRBD1 TRBV7-6 TGTGCCAGCAGCCCTGGGACAGACCCCTACGAGCAGTACTTC CASSPGTDPYEQYF
TRBJ1-4 - - TRBV6-2/TRBV6-3 TGTGCCAGCAGCCACCGGACACCGGCTATTAATGAAAAACTGTTTTTT CASSHRTPAINEKLFF
TRBJ2-3 once - TRBV4-3 TGCGCCAGCAGCCAAGAGTTCAGGGGCCTTCCGACAGATACGCAGTATTTT CASSQEFRGLPTDTQYF